The 13 T cell receptor beta chains in this list originate from one sample, sequenced in a study of cytomegalovirus exposure and HLA in healthy donors. A multiplex PCR was run with 60 Vbeta primers and 13 Jbeta primers. Libraries were prepared by immunoSEQ multiplex PCR; TCRdb keeps only in-frame clonotypes and omits some of them. Of around 160,000 clones listed, about 72% were seen once; the top ten hold roughly 2.1%. The sequencing input was PBMCs. Receptors originate from a man aged 50-60 years in good health and CMV-seropositive.

This sequence joins TRBV5-4 and TRBJ2-2; D is possibly TRBD1 (6 bases). V lost 4 bases and J lost 6, with 19 bases in between. In germline, CDR1 is SGHNT, CDR2 YYREEE (reference sequence). This CDR3 is built from 16 residues. The chain's CDR3 is CASSPLQGVYAGELFF. In nucleotides, the CDR3 is TGTGCCAGCAGCCCGTTACAGGGTGTGTACGCCGGGGAGCTGTTTTTT.

J is TRBJ1-2 and V is TRBV18, with 9 bases matching TRBD1. This CDR3 is 13 amino acids long. The junction had 3 bases not matched to a gene; V was cut back by 4 bases and J by 6 bases. CDR1 KGHSH and CDR2 LQKENI come from the germline V gene. CDR3 amino acids: CASSQTGGHGYTF. CDR3 nucleotide sequence: TGTGCCAGCTCACAGACAGGGGGTCATGGCTACACCTTC.

The chain recombines TRBV5-1 with TRBJ1-1, with D possibly matching TRBD1 (5 bases). The CDR3 has 15 residues. Germline V CDR1 and CDR2: SGHRS, YFSETQ. With 3 bases removed from V and 5 bases from J, the gap between germline ends came to 17 bases. CDR3 sequence: CASSSGGVGKTEAFF. DNA for the CDR3: TGCGCCAGCAGCTCGGGGGGGGTGGGGAAGACTGAAGCTTTCTTT.

This chain uses TRBV19 with TRBJ2-7, with 7 bases matching TRBD1. The germline V gene has CDR1 LNHDA and CDR2 SQIVND (reference sequence). Losses at the gene ends were 3 bases for V and 4 bases for J; bases not matched to a gene: 6. This CDR3 comprises 14 residues. CDR3 bases: TGTGCCAGTAGTATTGACAGGGTCCAATACGAGCAGTACTTC. It translates to CASSIDRVQYEQYF.

The V call is TRBV7-9, the J call TRBJ2-3; TRBD2 matches at 9 bases. The CDR3 is 15 amino acids. The V gene's germline CDR1 is SEHNR and CDR2 FQNEAQ (reference sequence). Trimming at V came to 4 bases and at J to 0 bases, leaving 2 bases not matched to a gene. The CDR3 DNA reads TGTGCCAGCAGCTCTAGCGGGGCAAGCACAGATACGCAGTATTTT. Translating it yields CASSSSGASTDTQYF.

The chain joins TRBV9 to TRBJ2-5; D is unclear. This CDR3 is built from 14 residues. CDR1 and CDR2 (germline): SGDLS, YYNGEE. Deletions cut 3 bases from V and 0 bases from J, with 9 bases between. This CDR3 reads CASSGHGYQETQYF. The CDR3 DNA reads TGTGCCAGCAGCGGGCACGGGTACCAAGAGACCCAGTACTTC.

The genes are TRBV9 and TRBJ1-2; D possibly corresponds to TRBD1 (6 bases). Looked up from germline, CDR1 is SGDLS and CDR2 is YYNGEE. The CDR3 length is 16 residues. V shed 0 bases and J shed 6 bases, with 18 bases lying between them. The CDR3 DNA follows: TGTGCCAGCAGCGTAGAGGGGGTAACGAGGGGTGATGGCTACACCTTC. Protein product: CASSVEGVTRGDGYTF.

V is TRBV28 and J is TRBJ1-5; D gene uncertain. The germline V and J ends were trimmed by 0 bases and 1 base, with 10 bases remaining between them. CDR1 and CDR2 (germline): MDHEN, SYDVKM. CDR3 length: 16 residues. CDR3 amino acids: CASSLWSGSSNQPQHF. The CDR3 DNA sequence: TGTGCCAGCAGTTTATGGTCAGGTTCGAGCAATCAGCCCCAGCATTTT.

The rearrangement links TRBV5-4 to TRBJ1-6, with 9 bases lining up with TRBD1. The length of the CDR3 is 15 residues. J gave up 6 bases and V 5 bases, and 6 bases lay outside the gene matches. Looked up from germline, CDR1 is SGHNT and CDR2 is YYREEE (reference sequence). The DNA for the CDR3 is TGTGCCAGCAGATTTTGGACAGGGGCTAATTCACCCCTCCACTTT. It specifies CASRFWTGANSPLHF.

The chain joins TRBV5-1 to TRBJ1-4; TRBD1 agrees at 8 bases. The CDR3 runs to 14 residues. J lost 6 bases, V lost 4 bases, and 5 bases had no gene match. CDR1 is SGHRS, CDR2 YFSETQ, per germline. The CDR3 DNA is TGCGCCAGCAGCACCGGGACAGGTCATGAAAAACTGTTTTTT. As protein: CASSTGTGHEKLFF. Looking up the rest from reference TRBV5-1 and TRBJ1-4 gives the full variable domain: KAGVTQTPRYLIKTRGQQVTLSCSPISGHRSVSWYQQTPGQGLQFLFEYFSETQRNKGNFPGRFSGRQFSNSRSEMNVSTLELGDSALYLCASSTGTGHEKLFFGSGTQLSVL.

The V call is TRBV11-3, the J call TRBJ2-3; D is possibly TRBD1 (6 bases). This CDR3 has 14 residues. V was pared by 2 bases and J by 4 bases, with 10 bases between. Germline lookup yields CDR1 SGHNT and CDR2 YENEEA. The CDR3 nucleotides are TGTGCCAGCAGCTTAAGCAGGGGCCCAGATACGCAGTATTTT. Translating it yields CASSLSRGPDTQYF.

The chain employs TRBV19 and TRBJ2-5; TRBD2 matches 13 bases. Trimming removed 3 bases from V and 2 bases from J; junction bases left unmatched: 3. This CDR3 contains 16 residues. The V gene's germline CDR1 is LNHDA and CDR2 SQIVND (reference sequence). The CDR3 DNA follows: TGTGCCAGTAGTATCCAGACTAGCGGGGGGCAAGAGACCCAGTACTTC. It translates to CASSIQTSGGQETQYF.

The gene calls are TRBV9 and TRBJ1-6; D gene unclear. Germline-derived CDR1 and CDR2 are SGDLS and YYNGEE. Trimming removed 3 bases from V and 4 bases from J, with 14 bases in between. This CDR3 spans 16 amino acids. The CDR3 bases are TGTGCCAGCAGCGAAAACCCCTCAGGATATAATTCACCCCTCCACTTT. Its translation is CASSENPSGYNSPLHF.